These 15 T cell receptor beta chains were all obtained from the same sample, sequenced in a study of cytotoxic CD8 clonotypes in ibrutinib-treated CLL (dated by TCRdb to the early 2020s). The sample's time point label is to be understood as: roughly 2 years on ibrutinib. Library method: the immunoSEQ multiplex PCR assay. Held by TCRdb, this immuneACCESS table contains in-frame sequences only and omits some clones. Under half of the omission traces to an unresolved V gene where checked; the cause of the rest is unknown. In all, the sample holds fewer than 200,000 clones, and 84% of those were seen once. The ten largest clones capture 4.6% of the sample. The starting material was PBMCs, obtained after 24 months of ibrutinib treatment. Every receptor here comes from a human donor with chronic lymphocytic leukemia.

The chain joins TRBV14 to TRBJ1-2; tentative D call: TRBD1 (5 bases). V lost 4 bases, J lost 0 bases, and 15 bases lay in between. This CDR3 contains 16 residues. Per germline, CDR1 SGHDN and CDR2 FVKESK. CDR3 region: CASSRPGTAANYGYTF. The CDR3 nucleotides are TGTGCCAGCAGCCGCCCCGGGACGGCAGCTAACTATGGCTACACCTTC.

This chain connects TRBV2 to TRBJ2-1; 9 bases align to TRBD2. With V trimmed by 9 bases and J by 0 bases, 21 bases remained unmatched. The germline V gene has CDR1 SNHLY and CDR2 FYNNEI. The CDR3 runs to 20 residues. The CDR3: CARDTLRGTSRLSSYNEQFF. The CDR3 nucleotides are TGTGCCAGGGACACGCTCCGCGGGACTAGCAGATTAAGCTCCTACAATGAGCAGTTCTTC.

The chain is built from TRBV19 and TRBJ2-5; D gene unclear. V was shortened by 4 bases and J by 0 bases, with 6 bases between the two germline ends. This CDR3 spans 13 amino acids. Germline V gene sequence: CDR1 LNHDA, CDR2 SQIVND (reference sequence). The CDR3 DNA is TGTGCCAGTAGTACCCAGTACCAAGAGACCCAGTACTTC. It specifies CASSTQYQETQYF.

The V call is TRBV29-1, the J call TRBJ1-4; D gene unclear. V was cut by 4 bases and J by 6 bases, with 3 bases left in between. Per the germline V gene, CDR1 is SQVTM and CDR2 is ANQGSEA. The CDR3 contains 10 residues. CDR3 residues: CSVGYEKLFF. The CDR3 bases are TGCAGCGTTGGATATGAAAAACTGTTTTTT.

This rearrangement joins TRBV23-1 to TRBJ2-1; 10 nucleotides agree with TRBD1. TRBV23-1 is known as an ORF, though its function is uncertain. The length of the CDR3 is 17 residues. V lost 2 bases, J lost 6 bases, and 10 bases stayed unmatched. The CDR3, as DNA: TGCGCCAGCAGTCAACTTTACGGGACAGGGGCCCCCAATGAGCAGTTCTTC. Residues: CASSQLYGTGAPNEQFF.

The chain combines TRBV30 with TRBJ2-7, with TRBD2 matching over 7 bases. Trimming removed 1 base from V and 11 bases from J; junction bases left unmatched: 8. The germline gives CDR1 GTSNPN, CDR2 SVGIG (reference sequence). CDR3 length: 12 amino acids. Here the CDR3 DNA reads TGTGCCTGGAGTGGTACGGGGAGGGGAAAGTACTTC. This translates into CAWSGTGRGKYF.

The J gene is TRBJ2-7, the V gene TRBV5-1; 8 bases fit TRBD1. V shed 3 bases, J shed 5 bases, and the junction held 4 bases outside the gene matches. Germline V CDR1 and CDR2: SGHRS, YFSETQ. This CDR3 is 13 amino acids long. CDR3 protein: CASSSNRGNEQYF. CDR3 sequence (DNA): TGCGCCAGCAGCTCGAACAGGGGGAACGAGCAGTACTTC.

The V and J genes are TRBV10-2 and TRBJ1-5; 8 nucleotides align to TRBD1. The CDR3 extends over 17 amino acids. V was clipped by 2 bases and J by 0 bases; unmatched bases: 6. Germline V gene data show CDR1 as WSHSY and CDR2 as SAAADI. Written as DNA, the CDR3 is TGCGCCAGCAGTGAGCCTACAGGGGGGTATAGCAATCAGCCCCAGCATTTT. Its translation is CASSEPTGGYSNQPQHF.

This clone was observed once. The rearrangement uses TRBV28 and TRBJ1-2; D uncertain. V dropped 3 bases and J dropped 7 bases, with 12 bases sitting between them. CDR3 length equals 13 residues. Per germline, CDR1 MDHEN and CDR2 SYDVKM. CDR3 loop: CASSLGPWSGYTF. In nucleotides, the CDR3 is TGTGCCAGCAGTTTGGGCCCTTGGAGTGGCTACACCTTC.

The V gene is TRBV7-9, the J gene TRBJ2-1, with TRBD2 identical over 10 bases. This CDR3 region has 15 residues. The germline gives CDR1 SEHNR, CDR2 FQNEAQ (reference sequence). Trimming took 4 bases from V and 9 from J; bases not matched to a gene: 9. DNA of the CDR3: TGTGCCAGCAGCTATGGAGCGGGAGGGCCTCCTGAGCAGTTCTTC. Translation gives CASSYGAGGPPEQFF.

The chain uses TRBV28 and TRBJ1-2, with 9 bases lining up with TRBD1. Germline CDR1 is MDHEN and CDR2 is SYDVKM. This CDR3 comprises 17 residues. V was pared by 4 bases and J by 5 bases, with 14 bases of the junction left unmatched. This CDR3 is CASSSILKTGGGYGYTF. The CDR3 DNA reads as TGTGCCAGCAGTTCGATTCTTAAGACAGGGGGAGGGTATGGCTACACCTTC.

This clone was observed a handful of times. This chain connects TRBV11-2 to TRBJ2-7; TRBD2 aligns across 10 bases. V shed 5 bases and J 3 bases; nucleotides not matched to a gene: 10. The CDR3 is 16 residues long. Germline values: CDR1 SGHAT, CDR2 FQNNGV. CDR3 loop: CASSKLLAGDLYEQYF. The CDR3 region has the DNA TGTGCCAGCAGCAAACTGCTAGCGGGAGATCTCTACGAGCAGTACTTC.

This chain uses TRBV6-5 with TRBJ2-7; tentative D call: TRBD2 (6 bases). The germline V and J ends were trimmed by 8 bases and 0 bases, with 14 bases remaining between them. This CDR3 contains 14 residues. Germline V gene data show CDR1 as MNHEY and CDR2 as SVGAGI. CDR3 sequence (DNA): TGTGCCAGCCCCCTGACTAGTATCTCCTACGAGCAGTACTTC. Protein product: CASPLTSISYEQYF.

The chain joins TRBV9 to TRBJ1-2, with TRBD1 matching over 7 bases. The germline CDR1 and CDR2 sequences are SGDLS and YYNGEE. The CDR3 is made up of 15 amino acids. With 0 bases clipped from V and 5 bases from J, the junction kept 7 bases outside the gene matches. The CDR3 protein is CASSVETGDLYGYTF. CDR3 sequence (DNA): TGTGCCAGCAGCGTAGAAACAGGGGATTTGTATGGCTACACCTTC.

CDR3 DNA sequence: TGTGCCAGCAGTGTACAGGAAGTTGGGAATGAAAAACTGTTTTTT. Protein sequence: CASSVQEVGNEKLFF. The chain has TRBV2 and TRBJ1-4; a possible D gene is TRBD1 (5 bases). There are 15 residues in the CDR3. CDR1 SNHLY and CDR2 FYNNEI come from the germline V gene. The V gene lost 4 bases and the J gene lost 5 bases, with 14 bases spanning the gap.